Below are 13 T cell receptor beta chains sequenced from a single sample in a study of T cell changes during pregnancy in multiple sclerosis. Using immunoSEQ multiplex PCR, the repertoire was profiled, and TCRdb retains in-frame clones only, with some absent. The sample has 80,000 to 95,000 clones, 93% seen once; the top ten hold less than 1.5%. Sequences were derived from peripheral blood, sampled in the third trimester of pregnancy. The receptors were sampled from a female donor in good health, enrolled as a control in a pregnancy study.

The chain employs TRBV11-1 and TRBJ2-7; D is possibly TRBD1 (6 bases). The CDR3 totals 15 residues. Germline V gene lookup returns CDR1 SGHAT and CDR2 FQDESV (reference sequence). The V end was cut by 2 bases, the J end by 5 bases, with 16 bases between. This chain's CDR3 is CASSLNSGQRHEQYF. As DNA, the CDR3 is TGTGCCAGCAGCTTAAATTCCGGACAGAGACACGAGCAGTACTTC.

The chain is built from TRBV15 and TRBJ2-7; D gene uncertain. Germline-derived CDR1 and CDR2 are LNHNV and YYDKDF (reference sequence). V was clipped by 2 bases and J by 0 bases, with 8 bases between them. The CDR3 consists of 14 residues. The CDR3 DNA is TGTGCCACCAGCAGAACTACGAACTCCTACGAGCAGTACTTC. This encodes CATSRTTNSYEQYF.

DNA of the CDR3: TGCGCCAGCAGCTTGAACAGGGACTACGAGCAGTACTTC. This encodes CASSLNRDYEQYF. The chain carries TRBV5-1 and TRBJ2-7, with a weak D call TRBD1 (6 bases). The CDR3 is 13 residues long. V shed 1 base and J shed 3 bases, with 8 bases lying between them. CDR1 SGHRS and CDR2 YFSETQ come from the germline V gene.

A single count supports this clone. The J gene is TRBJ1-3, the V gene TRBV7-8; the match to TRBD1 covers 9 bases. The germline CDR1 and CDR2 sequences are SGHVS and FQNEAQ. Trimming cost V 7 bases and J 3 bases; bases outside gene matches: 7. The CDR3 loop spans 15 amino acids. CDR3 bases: TGTGCCAGCACCCTCACAGGGGGCATTGGAAACACCATATATTTT. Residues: CASTLTGGIGNTIYF.

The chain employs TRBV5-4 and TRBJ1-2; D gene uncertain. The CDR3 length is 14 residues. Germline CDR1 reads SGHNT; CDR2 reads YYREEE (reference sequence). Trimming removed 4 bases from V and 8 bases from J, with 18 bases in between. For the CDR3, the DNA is TGTGCCAGCAGCCACATGTCCCTAGGGAGGGGCTACACCTTC. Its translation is CASSHMSLGRGYTF.

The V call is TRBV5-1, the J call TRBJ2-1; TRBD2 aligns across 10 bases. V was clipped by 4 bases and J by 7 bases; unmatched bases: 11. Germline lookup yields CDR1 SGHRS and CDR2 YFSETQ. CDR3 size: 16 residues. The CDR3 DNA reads TGCGCCAGCAGCCAAAGCGGGAGGGCCGGAGGGAATGAGCAGTTCTTC. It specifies CASSQSGRAGGNEQFF.

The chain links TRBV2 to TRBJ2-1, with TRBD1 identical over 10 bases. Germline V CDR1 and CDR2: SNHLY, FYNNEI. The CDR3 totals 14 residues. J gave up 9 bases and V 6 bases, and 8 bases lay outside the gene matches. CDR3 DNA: TGTGCCAGCAGGAGCGACAGGGGGCAGGGTGAGCAGTTCTTC. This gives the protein CASRSDRGQGEQFF.

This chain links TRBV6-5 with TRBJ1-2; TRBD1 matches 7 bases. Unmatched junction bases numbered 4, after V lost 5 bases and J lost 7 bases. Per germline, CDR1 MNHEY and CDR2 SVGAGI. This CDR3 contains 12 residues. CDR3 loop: CASSRQGVGYTF. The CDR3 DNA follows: TGTGCCAGCAGTCGACAGGGTGTTGGCTACACCTTC.

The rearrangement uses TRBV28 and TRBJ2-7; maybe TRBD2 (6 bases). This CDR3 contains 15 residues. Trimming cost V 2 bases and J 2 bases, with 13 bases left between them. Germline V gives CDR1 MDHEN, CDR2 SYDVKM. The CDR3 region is CASSLQMGGPYEQYF. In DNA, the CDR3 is TGTGCCAGCAGTTTACAGATGGGAGGCCCCTACGAGCAGTACTTC.

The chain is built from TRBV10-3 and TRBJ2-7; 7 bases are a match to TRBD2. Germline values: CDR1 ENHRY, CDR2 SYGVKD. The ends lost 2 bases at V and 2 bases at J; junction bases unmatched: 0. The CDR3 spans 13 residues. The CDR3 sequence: CAISELAAYEQYF. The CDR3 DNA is TGTGCCATCAGTGAGCTAGCGGCCTACGAGCAGTACTTC.

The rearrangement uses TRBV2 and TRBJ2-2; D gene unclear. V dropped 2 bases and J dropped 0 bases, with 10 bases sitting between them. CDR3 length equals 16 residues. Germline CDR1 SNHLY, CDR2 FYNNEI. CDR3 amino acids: CASSESGRSNTGELFF. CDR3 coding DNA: TGTGCCAGCAGTGAATCTGGCCGTTCGAACACCGGGGAGCTGTTTTTT.

Here the CDR3 reads CASSPTRREAGYTF. In DNA form, the CDR3 reads TGCGCCAGCAGCCCCACTCGCCGGGAGGCTGGCTACACCTTC. The chain carries TRBV5-1 and TRBJ1-2; D not certain. This CDR3 comprises 14 residues. Germline assignment: CDR1 SGHRS and CDR2 YFSETQ. Trimming left V 4 bases short and J 7 bases short, with 17 bases between.

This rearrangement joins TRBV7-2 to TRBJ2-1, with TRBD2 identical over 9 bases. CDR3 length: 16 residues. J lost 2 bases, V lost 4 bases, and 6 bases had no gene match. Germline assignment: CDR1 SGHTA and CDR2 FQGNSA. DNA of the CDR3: TGTGCCAGCAGCTCCCCTCGCGGGAGGGCCTACAATGAGCAGTTCTTC. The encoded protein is CASSSPRGRAYNEQFF.